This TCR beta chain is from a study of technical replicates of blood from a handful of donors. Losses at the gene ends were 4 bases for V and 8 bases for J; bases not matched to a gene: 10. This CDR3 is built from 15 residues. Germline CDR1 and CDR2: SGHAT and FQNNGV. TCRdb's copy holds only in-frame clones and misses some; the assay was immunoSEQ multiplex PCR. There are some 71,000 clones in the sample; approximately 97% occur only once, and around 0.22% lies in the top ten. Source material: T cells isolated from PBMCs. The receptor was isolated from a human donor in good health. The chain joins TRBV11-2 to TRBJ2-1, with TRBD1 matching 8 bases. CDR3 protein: CASSSIRDRYDEQFF. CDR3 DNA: TGTGCCAGCAGCTCTATCCGGGACAGGTATGATGAGCAGTTCTTC. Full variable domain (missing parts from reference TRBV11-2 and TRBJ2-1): EAGVAQSPRYKIIEKRQSVAFWCNPISGHATLYWYQQILGQGPKLLIQFQNNGVVDDSQLPKDRFSAERLKGVDSTLKIQPAKLEDSAVYLCASSSIRDRYDEQFFGPGTRLTVL.